One TCR beta chain is described in this entry. The sample holds one count of this clone. Its antigen remains undetermined. No base quality information exists; no much larger clone differs at one position. Taken with the paper, the label for time point translates to: cycle 1 day 1 (C1D1), immediately before nivolumab initiation. Every trial patient had relapsed after autologous stem cell transplantation, and cohorts A, B and C differed in prior brentuximab vedotin exposure. The trial cohort included around 60 patients with relapsed/refractory classical Hodgkin lymphoma, and each patient had a best overall response of complete response, partial response or progressive disease. Trial patients were treated with single-agent nivolumab in the multi-cohort phase II CheckMate 205 trial. An independent review committee assessed best overall response using the 2007 International Working Group response criteria. PBMCs from the trial were collected at three points: immediately before nivolumab initiation (C1D1), and during therapy at cycle 2 day 1 and cycle 4 day 1. After peripheral blood was drawn into 8 mL Vacutainer Cell Preparation Tubes, PBMCs were isolated by centrifugation and then cryopreserved.

Genomic DNA was isolated using the Qiagen DNeasy kit from unsorted PBMCs as well as from negatively selected CD4+ and CD8+ fractions. TCR beta CDR3 regions were amplified by immunoSEQ multiplex PCR using primers annealing to V and J segments. A synthetic immune receptor repertoire was used to minimize amplification bias, and any residual bias was removed computationally once sequencing was done. As for how the authors treated the data: Custom Python scripts were used to quantify repertoire diversity as the Shannon entropy index. Unsorted, CD4+ and CD8+ repertoires were analyzed separately, except in combined analyses where CD4+ and CD8+ sequences were merged in silico. Clonal expansion was defined as at least a 2-fold frequency increase after treatment relative to C1D1, with a pseudocount of 0.5 for undetected baseline clones. Singleton clones were defined as clones with 0 or 1 copy at C1D1, and non-singleton clones were defined as clones with 2 or more copies. Clones expanded in unsorted samples were labelled as CD4+, CD8+ or unknown by matching protein sequences in sorted samples from the same patient. Diversity changes from C1D1 to C4D1 were tested in paired samples using Wilcoxon tests. As stored in TCRdb, this immuneACCESS dataset retains in-frame rearrangements with V and J assigned. A fraction of the clones does not appear; measured against another copy, unresolved V genes explain less than half of the discrepancy, and the remainder lacks a known reason. The V and J calls and clone size are taken from that table; D and trimming were inferred from the DNA. The sample data list 90,000 to 100,000 clones, and approximately 92% of these were observed just once. Together, the top ten hold less than 3.5% of the sample.

The data are from a study of PD-1 blockade in classical Hodgkin lymphoma (dated by TCRdb to the early 2020s). For the study in its entirety: Nivolumab dosing was 3 mg/kg intravenously every 2 weeks, continuing until either disease progression or unacceptable toxicity. The study used CyTOF and TCR beta sequencing to define a peripheral blood immune signature of response to PD-1 blockade in classical Hodgkin lymphoma. Findings and caveats that apply to the study as a whole: Patients starting nivolumab less than 1 year after ASCT had lower diversity and were excluded from later analyses to avoid confounding by immune reconstitution. A significant rise by C4D1 was seen in CD4+ but not CD8+ TCR diversity (p=0.0027 vs p=0.16), with the rise being most apparent in complete responders (p=0.02). Baseline diversity similar to that of newly diagnosed patients was observed in trial patients achieving complete response, whereas significantly lower diversity was observed in partial responders and progressors. Only a single clinical trial cohort was studied, and what caused the repertoire differences, possibly disease activity or prior therapy, remained undefined. Newly diagnosed patients were reported to have lower baseline TCR diversity than healthy donors, and relapsed/refractory patients were reported to have lower baseline TCR diversity still.

CDR1 SGHRS and CDR2 YFSETQ are derived from the germline V gene. The cysteine opens and the phenylalanine closes a CDR3 of 15 amino acids. Only the CDR3 portion is preserved as DNA: 45 bases, with reading frame beginning at the first base. V is pruned by 0 bases and J by 5 bases, leaving 6 bases of the junction without a gene match. This TCR was sampled from a human donor with classical Hodgkin lymphoma. The chain is encoded by TRBV5-1 joined to TRBJ2-5; the junction holds 8 bases that match TRBD1. Material: peripheral blood mononuclear cells (PBMCs), obtained at baseline. At the DNA level, the sequence is TGCGCCAGCAGCTTGGAGGGACAGGAAAGGGAGACCCAGTACTTC. Its translation reads: CASSLEGQERETQYF.